What follows describes a single T cell receptor (beta chain). The sample holds a few counts of this clone. Its antigen is not yet known. It has no much larger one-base neighbor in the sample; base qualities were not kept. This sample was included in a study of radiotherapy plus CTLA-4 blockade in lung cancer (dated by TCRdb to the late 2010s). Notes on the research overall: Objective responses occurred in 18% of enrolled patients, and 30% to 35% achieved disease control.

Library creation used the immunoSEQ multiplex PCR assay. TCRdb provides this immuneACCESS table in a form limited to in-frame rearrangements. Some clones are lacking; in checked studies, under half of them reflect an unresolved V gene, and why the rest are absent is not known. This sample holds roughly 92,000 clones; approximately 84% were observed only once. 2% to 2.5% of the sample belongs to the ten largest clones. Including the terminal cysteine and phenylalanine, the CDR3 comprises 14 residues. The only DNA kept is the CDR3, 42 bases in frame from the first base. From a lookup of the germline V gene (reference sequence), CDR1 and CDR2 are SEHNR and FQNEAQ. V loses 5 bases of germline sequence and J loses 8 bases, and the interval between the two ends is 15 bases. In this study, focal radiation therapy paired with CTLA-4 blockade (ipilimumab) was tested in patients who had chemo-refractory metastatic non-small-cell lung cancer.

Broad study findings and their caveats: Increased serum interferon-beta after radiation, together with early dynamic changes in blood T cell clones, were reported to be the strongest predictors of response. TCR clones derived from tumors expanded in peripheral blood after treatment with radiotherapy and ipilimumab.

This TCR derives from a human donor with non-small cell lung cancer who had a partial response to radiotherapy plus ipilimumab. Here the chain combines TRBV7-9 and TRBJ1-4; matching of 6 bases hints at TRBD1 as the D gene. Sequenced here: peripheral blood, sampled from a patient treated with radiotherapy plus ipilimumab. The CDR3 protein: CASSPQGKQEKLFF. The DNA is TGTGCCAGCAGCCCCCAGGGGAAGCAGGAAAAACTGTTTTTT.